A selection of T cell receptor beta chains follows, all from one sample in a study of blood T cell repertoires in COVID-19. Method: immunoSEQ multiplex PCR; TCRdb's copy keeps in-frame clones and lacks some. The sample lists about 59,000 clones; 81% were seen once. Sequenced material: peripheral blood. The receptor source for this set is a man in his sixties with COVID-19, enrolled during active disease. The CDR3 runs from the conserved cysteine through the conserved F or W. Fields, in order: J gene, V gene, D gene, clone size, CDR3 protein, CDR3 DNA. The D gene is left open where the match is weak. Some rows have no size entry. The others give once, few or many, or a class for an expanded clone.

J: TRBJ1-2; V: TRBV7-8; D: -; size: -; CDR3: CASSPREGPLNYGYTF; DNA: TGTGCCAGCAGCCCCCGGGAGGGGCCTTTGAACTATGGCTACACCTTC
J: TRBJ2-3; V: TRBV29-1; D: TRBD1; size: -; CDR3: CSPLTGTDTQYF; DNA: TGCAGCCCTTTGACAGGGACAGATACGCAGTATTTT
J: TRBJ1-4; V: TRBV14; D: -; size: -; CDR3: CASSQDLGQKKLFF; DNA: TGTGCCAGCAGCCAAGACCTCGGACAGAAAAAACTGTTTTTT
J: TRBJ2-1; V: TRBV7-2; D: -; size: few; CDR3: CASSLAGGRTYNEQFF; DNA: TGTGCCAGCAGCTTAGCGGGGGGTAGGACCTACAATGAGCAGTTCTTC
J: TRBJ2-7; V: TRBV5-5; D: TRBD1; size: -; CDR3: CASSFPGQLYEQYF; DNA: TGTGCCAGCAGCTTCCCGGGACAGCTTTACGAGCAGTACTTC
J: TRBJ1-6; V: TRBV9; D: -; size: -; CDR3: CASSPSEGRNSPLHF; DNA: TGTGCCAGCAGCCCAAGTGAGGGTCGGAATTCACCCCTCCACTTT
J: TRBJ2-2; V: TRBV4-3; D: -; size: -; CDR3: CASSQAIGMVTGELFF; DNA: TGCGCCAGCAGCCAAGCTATTGGTATGGTCACCGGGGAGCTGTTTTTT
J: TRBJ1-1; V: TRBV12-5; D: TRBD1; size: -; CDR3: CASGNDRVVTEAFF; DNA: TGTGCTAGTGGTAACGACAGGGTGGTTACTGAAGCTTTCTTT
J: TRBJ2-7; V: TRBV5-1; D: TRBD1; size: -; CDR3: CASSLVQGASGEQYF; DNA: TGCGCCAGCAGCTTGGTACAGGGGGCTTCGGGGGAGCAGTACTTC
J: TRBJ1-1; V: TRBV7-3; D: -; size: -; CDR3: CASSFSPGETEAFF; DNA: TGTGCCAGCAGCTTCAGCCCCGGAGAGACTGAAGCTTTCTTT
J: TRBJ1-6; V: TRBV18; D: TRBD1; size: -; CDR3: CASSPQTGENSPLHF; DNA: TGTGCCAGCTCACCCCAGACAGGGGAGAATTCACCCCTCCACTTT
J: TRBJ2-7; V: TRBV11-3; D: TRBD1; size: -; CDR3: CASSSGQGVSYEQYF; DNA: TGTGCCAGCAGCTCGGGACAGGGGGTCTCCTACGAGCAGTACTTC
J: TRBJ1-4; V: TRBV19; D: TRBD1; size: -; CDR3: CASSKDRGGGFGKLFF; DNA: TGTGCCAGTAGTAAGGACAGGGGAGGGGGTTTTGGAAAACTGTTTTTT
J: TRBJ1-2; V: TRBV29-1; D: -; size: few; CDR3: CSVRSYGYTF; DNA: TGCAGCGTCAGATCCTATGGCTACACCTTC
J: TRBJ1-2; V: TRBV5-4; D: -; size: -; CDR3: CASSVGAPANYGYTF; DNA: TGTGCCAGCAGTGTTGGAGCGCCGGCAAACTATGGCTACACCTTC
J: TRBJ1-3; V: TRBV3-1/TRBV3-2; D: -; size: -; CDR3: CASSRIGASSGNTIYF; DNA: TGTGCCAGCAGCCGGATCGGAGCGAGCTCTGGAAACACCATATATTTT
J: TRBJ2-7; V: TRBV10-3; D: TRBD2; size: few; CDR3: CATRQRGIEQYF; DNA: TGTGCCACACGCCAGCGGGGGATCGAGCAGTACTTC
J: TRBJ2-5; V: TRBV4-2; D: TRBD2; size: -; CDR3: CASSQYGTSGGLQETQYF; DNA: TGTGCCAGCAGCCAATACGGGACTAGCGGGGGATTACAAGAGACCCAGTACTTC
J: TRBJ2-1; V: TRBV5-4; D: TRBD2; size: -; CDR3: CASSLASSGGLTHNEQFF; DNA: TGTGCCAGCAGCTTGGCCTCTAGCGGGGGGCTTACACACAATGAGCAGTTCTTC
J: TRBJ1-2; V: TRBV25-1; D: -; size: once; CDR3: CASSATGSLANYGYTF; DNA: TGTGCCAGCAGTGCAACAGGGTCCTTAGCTAACTATGGCTACACCTTC
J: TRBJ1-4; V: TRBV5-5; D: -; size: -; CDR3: CASSLVDAGWEKLFF; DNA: TGTGCCAGCAGCTTGGTTGACGCAGGGTGGGAAAAACTGTTTTTT
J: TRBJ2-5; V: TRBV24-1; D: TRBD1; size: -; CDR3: CATSDPGQGETQYF; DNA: TGTGCCACCAGTGATCCTGGACAGGGGGAGACCCAGTACTTC
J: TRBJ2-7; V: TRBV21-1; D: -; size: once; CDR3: CASRPGQGSYEQYF; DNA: TGTGCCAGCAGACCGGGACAGGGCTCCTACGAGCAGTACTTC
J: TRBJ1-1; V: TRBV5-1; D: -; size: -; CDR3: CASSREGGNTEAFF; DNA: TGCGCCAGCAGCCGAGAAGGGGGGAACACTGAAGCTTTCTTT
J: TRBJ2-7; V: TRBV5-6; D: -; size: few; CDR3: CASSSTTYEQYF; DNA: TGTGCCAGCAGCTCGACAACCTACGAGCAGTACTTC
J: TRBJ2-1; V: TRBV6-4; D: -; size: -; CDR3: CASSDEGGDEQFF; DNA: TGTGCCAGCAGTGACGAGGGTGGGGATGAGCAGTTCTTC
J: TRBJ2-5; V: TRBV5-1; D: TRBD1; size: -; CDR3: CASSFGTVQETQYF; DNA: TGCGCCAGCAGCTTTGGGACAGTCCAAGAGACCCAGTACTTC
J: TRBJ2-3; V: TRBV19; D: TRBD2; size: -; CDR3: CASSGGVQARTDTQYF; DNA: TGTGCCAGTAGTGGGGGGGTCCAAGCGCGCACAGATACGCAGTATTTT
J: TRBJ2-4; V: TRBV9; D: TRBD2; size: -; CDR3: CASSPRRGADIQYF; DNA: TGTGCCAGCAGCCCGCGGCGGGGGGCGGACATTCAGTACTTC
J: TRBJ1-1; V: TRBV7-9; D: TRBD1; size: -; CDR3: CASSPGQGWNTEAFF; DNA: TGTGCCAGCAGCCCCGGACAGGGTTGGAACACTGAAGCTTTCTTT